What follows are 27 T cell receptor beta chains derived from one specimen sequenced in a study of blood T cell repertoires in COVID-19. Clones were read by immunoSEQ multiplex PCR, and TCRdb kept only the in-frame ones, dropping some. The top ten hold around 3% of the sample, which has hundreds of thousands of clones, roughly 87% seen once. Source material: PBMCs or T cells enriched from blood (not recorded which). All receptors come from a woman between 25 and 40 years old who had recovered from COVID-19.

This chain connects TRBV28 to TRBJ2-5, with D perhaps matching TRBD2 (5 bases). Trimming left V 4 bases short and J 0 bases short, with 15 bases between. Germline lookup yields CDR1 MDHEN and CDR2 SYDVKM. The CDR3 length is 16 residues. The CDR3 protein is CASSSPHEGYQETQYF. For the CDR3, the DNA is TGTGCCAGCAGTTCCCCCCACGAGGGATACCAAGAGACCCAGTACTTC.

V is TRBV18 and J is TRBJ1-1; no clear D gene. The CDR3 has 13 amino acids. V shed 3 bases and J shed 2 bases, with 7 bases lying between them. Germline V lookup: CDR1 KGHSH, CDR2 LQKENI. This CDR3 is CASSPGINTEAFF. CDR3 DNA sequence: TGTGCCAGCTCACCCGGGATAAACACTGAAGCTTTCTTT.

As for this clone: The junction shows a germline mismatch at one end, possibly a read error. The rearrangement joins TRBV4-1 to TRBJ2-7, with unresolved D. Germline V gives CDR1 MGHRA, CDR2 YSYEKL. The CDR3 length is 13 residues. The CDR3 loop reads CASSQDMGLELYF. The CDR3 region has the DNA TGCGCCAGCAGCCAAGATATGGGTCTAGAGCTGTACTTC.

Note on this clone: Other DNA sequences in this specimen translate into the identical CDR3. The DNA for the CDR3 is TGTGCCAGCAGCCTTTTAGGGGGTGAAGCTTTCTTT. It codes for CASSLLGGEAFF. J is TRBJ1-1 and V is TRBV5-6; the D gene is possibly TRBD1 (6 bases). Germline V gene data show CDR1 as SGHDT and CDR2 as YYEEEE. Between the trimmed V and J ends, which lost 4 bases and 7 bases, there was a span of 11 bases. The length of the CDR3 is 12 residues.

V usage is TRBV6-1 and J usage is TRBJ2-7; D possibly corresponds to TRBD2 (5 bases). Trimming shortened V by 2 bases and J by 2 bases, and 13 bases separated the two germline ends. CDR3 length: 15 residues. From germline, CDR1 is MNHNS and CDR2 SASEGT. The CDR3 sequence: CASSEQVTEAYEQYF. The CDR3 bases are TGTGCCAGCAGTGAACAGGTAACGGAGGCCTACGAGCAGTACTTC.

Here the CDR3 DNA reads TGTGCCAGCAGCCAGCTAGCGGGTTGGCAAGAGACCCAGTACTTC. It specifies CASSQLAGWQETQYF. The chain joins TRBV4-2 to TRBJ2-5, with 8 bases fitting TRBD2. Germline CDR1 is LGHNA and CDR2 is YNFKEQ. This CDR3 comprises 15 residues. V gave up 3 bases and J gave up 2 bases; unmatched junction bases: 5.

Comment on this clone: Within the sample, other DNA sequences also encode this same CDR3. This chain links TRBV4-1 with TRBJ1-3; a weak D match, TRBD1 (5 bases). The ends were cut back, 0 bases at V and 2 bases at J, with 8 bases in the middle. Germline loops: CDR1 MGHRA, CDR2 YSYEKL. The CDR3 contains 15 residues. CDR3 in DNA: TGCGCCAGCAGCCAAGATTCGGGGGCTGGAAACACCATATATTTT. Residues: CASSQDSGAGNTIYF.

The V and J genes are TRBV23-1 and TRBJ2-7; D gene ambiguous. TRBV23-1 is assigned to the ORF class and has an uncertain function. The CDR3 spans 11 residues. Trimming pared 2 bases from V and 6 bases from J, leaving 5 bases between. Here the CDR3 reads CASSQHSEQYF. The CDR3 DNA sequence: TGCGCCAGCAGTCAACACAGCGAGCAGTACTTC.

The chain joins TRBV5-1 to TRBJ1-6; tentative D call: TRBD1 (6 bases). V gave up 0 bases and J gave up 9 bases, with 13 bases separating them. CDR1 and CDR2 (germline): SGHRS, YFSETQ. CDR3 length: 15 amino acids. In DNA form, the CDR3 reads TGCGCCAGCAGCTTGGTGGGGGCCCACCTTTCACCCCTCCACTTT. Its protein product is CASSLVGAHLSPLHF.

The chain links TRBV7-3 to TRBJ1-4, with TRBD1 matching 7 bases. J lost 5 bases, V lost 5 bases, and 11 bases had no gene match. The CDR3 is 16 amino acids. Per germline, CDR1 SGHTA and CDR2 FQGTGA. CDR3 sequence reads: CASSPNGQEKNEKLFF. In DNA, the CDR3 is TGTGCCAGCAGCCCAAACGGACAGGAAAAGAATGAAAAACTGTTTTTT.

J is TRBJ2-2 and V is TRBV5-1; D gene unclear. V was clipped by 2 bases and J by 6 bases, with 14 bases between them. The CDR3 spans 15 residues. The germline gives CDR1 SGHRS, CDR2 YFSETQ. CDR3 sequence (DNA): TGCGCCAGCAGCTTTACTGTTCTTTCTTCCGGGGAGCTGTTTTTT. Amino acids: CASSFTVLSSGELFF.

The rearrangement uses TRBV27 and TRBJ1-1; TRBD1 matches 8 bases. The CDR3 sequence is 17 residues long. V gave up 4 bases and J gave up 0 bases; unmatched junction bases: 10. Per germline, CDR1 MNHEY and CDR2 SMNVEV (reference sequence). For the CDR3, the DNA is TGTGCCAGCAGTTCCCTGGACAGGGTTATAATGAACACTGAAGCTTTCTTT. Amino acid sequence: CASSSLDRVIMNTEAFF.

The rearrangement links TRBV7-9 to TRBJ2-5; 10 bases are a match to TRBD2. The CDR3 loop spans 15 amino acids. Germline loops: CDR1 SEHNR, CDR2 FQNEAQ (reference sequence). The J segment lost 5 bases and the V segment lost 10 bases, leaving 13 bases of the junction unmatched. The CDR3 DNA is TGTGCCATCTTAGGGCCTAGCGGGGGAGACGAGACCCAGTACTTC. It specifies CAILGPSGGDETQYF. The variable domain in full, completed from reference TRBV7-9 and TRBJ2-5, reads DTGVSQNPRHKITKRGQNVTFRCDPISEHNRLYWYRQTLGQGPEFLTYFQNEAQLEKSRLLSDRFSAERPKGSFSTLEIQRTEQGDSAMYLCAILGPSGGDETQYFGPGTRLLVL.

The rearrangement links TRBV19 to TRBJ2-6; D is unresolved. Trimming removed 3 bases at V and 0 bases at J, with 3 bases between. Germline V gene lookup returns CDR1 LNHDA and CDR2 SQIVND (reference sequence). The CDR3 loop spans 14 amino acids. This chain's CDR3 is CASSMASGANVLTF. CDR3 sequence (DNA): TGTGCCAGTAGTATGGCCTCTGGGGCCAACGTCCTGACTTTC.

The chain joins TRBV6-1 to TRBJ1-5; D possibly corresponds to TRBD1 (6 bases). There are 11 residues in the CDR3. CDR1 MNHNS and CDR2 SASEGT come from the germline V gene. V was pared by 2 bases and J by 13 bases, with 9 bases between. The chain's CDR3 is CASSERTVQHF. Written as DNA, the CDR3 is TGTGCCAGCAGTGAAAGGACAGTGCAGCATTTT.

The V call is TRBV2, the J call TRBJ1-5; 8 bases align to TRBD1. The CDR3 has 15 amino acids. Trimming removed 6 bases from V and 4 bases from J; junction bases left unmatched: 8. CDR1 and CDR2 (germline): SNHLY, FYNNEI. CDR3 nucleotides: TGTGCCAGCAGCGATAGGACAGGGATGAATCAGCCCCAGCATTTT. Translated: CASSDRTGMNQPQHF. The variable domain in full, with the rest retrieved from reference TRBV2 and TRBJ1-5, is EPEVTQTPSHQVTQMGQEVILRCVPISNHLYFYWYRQILGQKVEFLVSFYNNEISEKSEIFDDQFSVERPDGSNFTLKIRSTKLEDSAMYFCASSDRTGMNQPQHFGDGTRLSIL.

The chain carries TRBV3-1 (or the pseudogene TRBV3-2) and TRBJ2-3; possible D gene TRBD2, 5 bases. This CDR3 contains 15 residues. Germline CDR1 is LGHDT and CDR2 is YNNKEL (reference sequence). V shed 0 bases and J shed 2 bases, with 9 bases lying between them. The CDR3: CASSQEPTNTDTQYF. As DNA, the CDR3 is TGTGCCAGCAGCCAAGAGCCGACTAACACAGATACGCAGTATTTT.

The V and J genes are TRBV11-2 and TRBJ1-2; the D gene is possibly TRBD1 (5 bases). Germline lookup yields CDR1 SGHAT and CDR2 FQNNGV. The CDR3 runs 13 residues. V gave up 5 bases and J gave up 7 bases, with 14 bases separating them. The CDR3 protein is CASSLSRGGGYTF. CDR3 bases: TGTGCCAGCAGCCTTTCAAGGGGAGGTGGCTACACCTTC.

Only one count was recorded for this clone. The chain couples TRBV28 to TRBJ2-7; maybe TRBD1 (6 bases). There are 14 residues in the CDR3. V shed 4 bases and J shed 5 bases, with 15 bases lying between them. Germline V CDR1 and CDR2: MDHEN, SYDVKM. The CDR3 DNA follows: TGTGCCAGCAGTTCAGGGACAACTCTGAACGAGCAGTACTTC. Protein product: CASSSGTTLNEQYF.

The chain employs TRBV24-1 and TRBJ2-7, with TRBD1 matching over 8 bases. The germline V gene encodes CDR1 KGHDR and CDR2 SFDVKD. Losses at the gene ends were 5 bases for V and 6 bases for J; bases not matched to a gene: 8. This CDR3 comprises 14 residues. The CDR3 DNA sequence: TGTGCCACCAGTGGGACAGGGACAAATGGCGAGCAGTACTTC. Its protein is CATSGTGTNGEQYF.

In nucleotides, the CDR3 is TGTGCCAGCAGCCAAGTCGGCCAGGGGGCGAGTGGCTACACCTTC. Its translation is CASSQVGQGASGYTF. The rearrangement uses TRBV4-2 and TRBJ1-2, with 8 bases aligning to TRBD1. Germline-derived CDR1 and CDR2 are LGHNA and YNFKEQ. With 1 base clipped from V and 7 bases from J, the junction kept 8 bases outside the gene matches. The CDR3 length is 15 residues.

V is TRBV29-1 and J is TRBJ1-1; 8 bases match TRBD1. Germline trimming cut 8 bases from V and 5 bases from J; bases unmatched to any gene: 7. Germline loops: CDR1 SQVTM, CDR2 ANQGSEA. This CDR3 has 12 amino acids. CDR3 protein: CSSGQGETEAFF. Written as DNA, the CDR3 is TGCAGCTCTGGACAGGGAGAAACTGAAGCTTTCTTT.

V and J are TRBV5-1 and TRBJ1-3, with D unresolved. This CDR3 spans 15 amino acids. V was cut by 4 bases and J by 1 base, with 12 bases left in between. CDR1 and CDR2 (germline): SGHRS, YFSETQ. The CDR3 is CASSPGGASGNTIYF. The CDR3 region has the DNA TGCGCCAGCAGCCCCGGCGGTGCATCTGGAAACACCATATATTTT.

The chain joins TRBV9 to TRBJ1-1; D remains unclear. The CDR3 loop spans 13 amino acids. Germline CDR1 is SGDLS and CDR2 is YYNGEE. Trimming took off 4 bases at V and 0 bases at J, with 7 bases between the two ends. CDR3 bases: TGTGCCAGCAGCAGAGACATGAACACTGAAGCTTTCTTT. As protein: CASSRDMNTEAFF.

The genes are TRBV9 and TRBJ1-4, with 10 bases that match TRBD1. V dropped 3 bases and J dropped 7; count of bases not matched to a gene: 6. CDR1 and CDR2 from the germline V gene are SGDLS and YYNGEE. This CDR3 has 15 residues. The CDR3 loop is CASSASGTGVEKLFF. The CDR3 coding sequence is TGTGCCAGCAGCGCTTCGGGGACAGGGGTTGAAAAACTGTTTTTT.

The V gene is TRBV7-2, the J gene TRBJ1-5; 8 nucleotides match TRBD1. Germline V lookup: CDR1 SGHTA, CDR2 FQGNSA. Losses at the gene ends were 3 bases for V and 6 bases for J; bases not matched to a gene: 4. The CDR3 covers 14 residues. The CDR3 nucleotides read TGTGCCAGCAGCTTGCGACAGGGGACTCAGCCCCAGCATTTT. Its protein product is CASSLRQGTQPQHF.

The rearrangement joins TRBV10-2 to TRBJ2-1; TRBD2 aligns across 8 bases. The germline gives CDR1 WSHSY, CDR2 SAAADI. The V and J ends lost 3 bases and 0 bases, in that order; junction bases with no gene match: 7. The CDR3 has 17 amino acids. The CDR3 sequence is CASSELAASSSYNEQFF. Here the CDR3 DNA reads TGCGCCAGCAGTGAACTAGCGGCGAGCAGCTCCTACAATGAGCAGTTCTTC.